These 3 T cell receptor beta chains came from one sample sequenced in a study of spatial heterogeneity in lung cancer. Using its own MiXCR run on the 5' RACE reads, TCRdb lists one record per CDR3 protein. Here the sample spans 35,000 to 45,000 distinct CDR3 sequences, 4% to 6% being singletons. Time point reported: sample taken at primary tumor resection. Whole RNA from tumor, nontumor lung or frozen PBMC was sequenced unsorted. The source was PBMCs, collected at surgery. All receptors derive from a female donor with early-stage non-small cell lung cancer.

This clonotype was counted many times. The chain is built from TRBV28 and TRBJ1-2, with TRBD1 as a possible D gene (5 bases). The CDR3 loop spans 15 amino acids. V was clipped by 5 bases and J by 2 bases, with 15 bases between them. Germline V lookup: CDR1 MDHEN, CDR2 SYDVKM. CDR3 sequence (DNA): TGTGCCAGCAGTGAGGGGACTCGCGGCAACTATGGCTACACCTTC. This sequence encodes CASSEGTRGNYGYTF.

This clonotype was detected many times. This chain uses TRBV4-1 with TRBJ1-3; 8 bases map to TRBD1. Germline assignment: CDR1 MGHRA and CDR2 YSYEKL. This CDR3 region has 18 residues. V was clipped by 3 bases and J by 0 bases; unmatched bases: 10. CDR3 residues: CASSQGLAGGSSGNTIYF. CDR3 in DNA: TGCGCCAGCAGCCAGGGACTTGCAGGGGGCTCCTCTGGAAACACCATATATTTT.

In its sample, this clonotype was seen many times. The chain has TRBV7-8 and TRBJ2-2, with TRBD2 as a possible D gene (6 bases). V lost 0 bases to trimming and J lost 4 bases, with 12 bases between them. Per the germline V gene, CDR1 is SGHVS and CDR2 is FQNEAQ. The CDR3 loop spans 16 amino acids. CDR3 bases: TGTGCCAGCAGCTTAGCTGGCCAGGGAGGCACCGGGGAGCTGTTTTTT. Protein: CASSLAGQGGTGELFF.